A selection of T cell receptor beta chains follows, all from one sample in a study of blood T cell repertoires in COVID-19. Profiled with immunoSEQ multiplex PCR; TCRdb holds only in-frame clones, not every one. The sample yields about 220,000 clones, 82% seen once. The sequencing sample was made of peripheral blood. The receptors shown here come from a woman in her 70s with COVID-19, enrolled during active disease. CDR3s include the opening cysteine and the closing phenylalanine or tryptophan. Fields, in order: V gene, J gene, clone size, D gene, CDR3 protein, CDR3 DNA. D genes are given only for firm matches. Some rows mark clone size as missing; the rest say once, few, many or name a class of expanded clone.

TRBV7-9	TRBJ2-7	once	TRBD2	CASTNSGRPYEQYF	TGTGCCAGCACCAATAGCGGGAGACCATACGAGCAGTACTTC
TRBV3-1/TRBV3-2	TRBJ1-5	-	TRBD1	CASSPQGNQPQHF	TGTGCCAGCAGTCCACAGGGGAACCAGCCCCAGCATTTT
TRBV7-3	TRBJ2-1	-	TRBD2	CASSEGSGSPSYNEQFF	TGTGCCAGCAGCGAAGGTAGCGGGAGTCCCTCCTACAATGAGCAGTTCTTC
TRBV5-1	TRBJ1-1	few	-	CASSLGTTRRAFF	TGCGCCAGCAGCCTAGGGACAACTAGGCGGGCTTTCTTT
TRBV10-2	TRBJ2-7	-	-	CASSPSYEQYF	TGCGCCAGCAGCCCTTCCTACGAGCAGTACTTC
TRBV7-2	TRBJ2-7	-	TRBD2	CASSSLAGKTYEQYF	TGTGCCAGCAGCTCACTAGCGGGAAAGACCTACGAGCAGTACTTC
TRBV6-4	TRBJ1-5	many	-	CASSVEVNQPQHF	TGTGCCAGCAGTGTCGAGGTGAATCAGCCCCAGCATTTT
TRBV28	TRBJ1-5	-	TRBD1	CASSSRGQGAYRPQHF	TGTGCCAGCAGTTCCCGGGGACAGGGGGCCTATAGGCCCCAGCATTTT
TRBV7-6	TRBJ1-1	-	-	CASSLLTEILNTEAFF	TGTGCCAGCAGCTTATTGACAGAAATTTTGAACACTGAAGCTTTCTTT
TRBV6-5	TRBJ2-7	once	-	CASRSFVQGEQYF	TGTGCCAGCAGGTCTTTTGTCCAGGGCGAGCAGTACTTC
TRBV7-2	TRBJ2-1	-	TRBD1	CASSLTQGARNEQFF	TGTGCCAGCAGCTTGACCCAGGGGGCGCGCAATGAGCAGTTCTTC
TRBV27	TRBJ1-1	-	-	CASSAFGVRRDTEAFF	TGTGCCAGCAGCGCATTCGGGGTACGGAGGGACACTGAAGCTTTCTTT
TRBV5-1	TRBJ1-2	-	-	CASSSQGPLNYGYTF	TGCGCCAGCAGCTCGCAGGGGCCGCTAAACTATGGCTACACCTTC
TRBV18	TRBJ2-3	-	TRBD1	CASSPGQVKTDTQYF	TGTGCCAGCTCACCGGGACAGGTGAAAACAGATACGCAGTATTTT
TRBV4-1	TRBJ1-1	once	TRBD1	CASSQTPGTVGMNTEAFF	TGCGCCAGCAGCCAAACCCCCGGGACAGTAGGGATGAACACTGAAGCTTTCTTT
TRBV18	TRBJ2-6	-	TRBD1	CASSPLGTAPGANVLTF	TGTGCCAGCTCACCACTTGGGACAGCCCCTGGGGCCAACGTCCTGACTTTC
TRBV28	TRBJ1-1	once	-	CASSFLPPAEAFF	TGTGCCAGCAGTTTCCTACCACCTGCTGAAGCTTTCTTT
TRBV11-2	TRBJ2-7	-	-	CASRRPGKNPYEQYF	TGTGCCAGCAGGCGTCCGGGTAAAAATCCCTACGAGCAGTACTTC
TRBV5-6	TRBJ1-4	-	-	CASSLGRNRRATNEKLFF	TGTGCCAGCAGCTTGGGTCGAAACAGGAGAGCAACTAATGAAAAACTGTTTTTT
TRBV2	TRBJ2-5	-	TRBD1	CASRRDSEETQYF	TGTGCCAGCCGAAGGGACAGTGAAGAGACCCAGTACTTC
TRBV2	TRBJ1-1	-	-	CASSGAGITEAFF	TGTGCCAGCAGTGGGGCAGGTATAACTGAAGCTTTCTTT
TRBV25-1	TRBJ2-5	-	TRBD2	CASRRGGETQYF	TGTGCCAGCAGACGGGGAGGGGAGACCCAGTACTTC
TRBV19	TRBJ1-2	-	-	CASSIDWQGNYGYTF	TGTGCCAGTAGTATAGATTGGCAGGGGAACTATGGCTACACCTTC
TRBV3-1/TRBV3-2	TRBJ1-2	few	-	CASSPSAEYYGYTF	TGTGCCAGCAGCCCTTCAGCGGAATACTATGGCTACACCTTC
TRBV6-6	TRBJ1-5	once	-	CASRKGNGNQPQHF	TGTGCCAGCAGAAAGGGGAATGGGAATCAGCCCCAGCATTTT
TRBV7-2	TRBJ1-6	-	-	CASSDSSSYNSPLHF	TGTGCCAGCAGCGACAGCAGCTCCTATAATTCACCCCTCCACTTT
TRBV25-1	TRBJ1-2	-	TRBD1	CASSGIPGQGYGYTF	TGTGCCAGCAGTGGGATTCCGGGACAGGGCTATGGCTACACCTTC
TRBV11-2	TRBJ1-3	-	-	CASSSIIRGNTIYF	TGTGCCAGCAGCTCCATCATCAGAGGAAACACCATATATTTT
TRBV5-5	TRBJ2-2	-	TRBD2	CASSVGLAENTGELFF	TGTGCCAGCAGCGTGGGACTAGCGGAAAACACCGGGGAGCTGTTTTTT
TRBV6-5	TRBJ2-1	-	TRBD2	CASSPPGSGRNEQFF	TGTGCCAGCAGTCCCCCGGGGAGCGGGAGAAATGAGCAGTTCTTC
TRBV5-6	TRBJ2-7	-	-	CASRRGYEQYF	TGTGCCAGCAGAAGGGGCTACGAGCAGTACTTC
TRBV4-1	TRBJ1-3	-	TRBD1	CASRQKSWDSWTGEGNTIYF	TGCGCCAGCAGACAAAAAAGCTGGGATAGCTGGACAGGGGAGGGAAACACCATATATTTT
TRBV5-1	TRBJ2-2	-	TRBD1	CASSLQGTGINTGELFF	TGCGCCAGCAGCTTGCAGGGGACAGGGATCAACACCGGGGAGCTGTTTTTT
TRBV27	TRBJ1-1	-	-	CASSLKWDISSNTEAFF	TGTGCCAGCAGTTTAAAGTGGGACATTTCGTCGAACACTGAAGCTTTCTTT
TRBV28	TRBJ1-2	-	-	CASRAGLANYGYTF	TGTGCCAGCAGAGCGGGGTTAGCTAACTATGGCTACACCTTC
TRBV2	TRBJ1-3	-	-	CASSMADSGNTIYF	TGTGCCAGCAGTATGGCAGACTCTGGAAACACCATATATTTT
TRBV28	TRBJ2-5	-	-	CASSPRGTAFETQYF	TGTGCCAGCAGTCCCCGCGGGACTGCCTTTGAGACCCAGTACTTC
TRBV12-3/TRBV12-4	TRBJ1-1	few	-	CASSRGGTEAFF	TGTGCCAGCAGTCGAGGGGGTACTGAAGCTTTCTTT
TRBV30	TRBJ1-1	-	TRBD1	CAWSATGTGFASYTEAFF	TGTGCCTGGAGCGCGACCGGGACAGGGTTTGCAAGTTACACTGAAGCTTTCTTT
TRBV30	TRBJ2-1	-	-	CAWSSRYEQFF	TGTGCCTGGAGTTCTAGGTATGAGCAGTTCTTC